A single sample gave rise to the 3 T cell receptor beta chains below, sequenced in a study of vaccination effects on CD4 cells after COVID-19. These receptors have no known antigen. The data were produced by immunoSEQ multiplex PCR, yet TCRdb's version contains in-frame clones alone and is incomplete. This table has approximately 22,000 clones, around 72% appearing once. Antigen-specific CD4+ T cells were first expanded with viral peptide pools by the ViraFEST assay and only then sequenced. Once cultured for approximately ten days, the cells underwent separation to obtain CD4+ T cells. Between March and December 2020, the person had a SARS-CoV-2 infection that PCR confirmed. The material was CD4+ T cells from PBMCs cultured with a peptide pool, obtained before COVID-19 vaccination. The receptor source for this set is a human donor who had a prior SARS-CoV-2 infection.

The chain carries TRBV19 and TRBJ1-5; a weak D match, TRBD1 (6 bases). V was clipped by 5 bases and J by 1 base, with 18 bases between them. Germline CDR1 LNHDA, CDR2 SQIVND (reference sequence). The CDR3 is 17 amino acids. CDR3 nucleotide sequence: TGTGCCAGTAGTGTTGCGGCCACAGGGATAAGCAATCAGCCCCAGCATTTT. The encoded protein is CASSVAATGISNQPQHF.

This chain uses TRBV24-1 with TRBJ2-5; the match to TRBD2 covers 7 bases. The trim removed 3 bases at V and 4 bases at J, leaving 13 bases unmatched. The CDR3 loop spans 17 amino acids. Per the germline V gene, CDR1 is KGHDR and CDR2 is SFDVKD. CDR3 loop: CATSDLPGGDYGETQYF. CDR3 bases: TGTGCCACCAGTGATCTCCCTGGTGGGGACTACGGAGAGACCCAGTACTTC.

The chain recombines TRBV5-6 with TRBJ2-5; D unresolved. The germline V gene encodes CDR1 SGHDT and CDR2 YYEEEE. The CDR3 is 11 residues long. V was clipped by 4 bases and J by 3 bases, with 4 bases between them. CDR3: CASSREETQYF. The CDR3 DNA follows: TGTGCCAGCAGCCGGGAAGAGACCCAGTACTTC.